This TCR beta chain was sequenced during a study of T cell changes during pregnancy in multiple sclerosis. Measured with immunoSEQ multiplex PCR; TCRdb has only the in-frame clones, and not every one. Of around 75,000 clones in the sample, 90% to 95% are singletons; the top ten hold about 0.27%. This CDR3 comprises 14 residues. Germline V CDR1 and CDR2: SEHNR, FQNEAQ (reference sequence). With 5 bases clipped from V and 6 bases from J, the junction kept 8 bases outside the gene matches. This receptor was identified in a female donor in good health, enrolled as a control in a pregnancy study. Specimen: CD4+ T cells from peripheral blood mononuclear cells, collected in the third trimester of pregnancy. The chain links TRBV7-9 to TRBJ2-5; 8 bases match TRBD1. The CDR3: CASSLQDREKTQYF. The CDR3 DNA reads TGTGCCAGCAGCCTACAGGACAGGGAAAAGACCCAGTACTTC.